This T cell receptor beta chain emerged from a study of blood T cell repertoires in COVID-19. Study-wide background: Specimens from acute and convalescent COVID-19 originated in the United States, Italy and Spain. Sample material is recorded as cDNA or gDNA derived from T cells, B-cell-depleted T cells, or PBMCs.

Per the original methods: Estimated nucleated cell counts came from reference gene primer amplification. Sequenced by immunoSEQ multiplex PCR; TCRdb stores in-frame clones only, minus some. That table supplies the V and J calls and clone size; D and trimming were determined from the DNA. The repertoire holds hundreds of thousands of clones, with less than 90% as singletons. Trimming cost V 3 bases and J 4 bases; bases outside gene matches: 4. The CDR3 extends over 15 amino acids. Germline CDR1 reads MNHEY; CDR2 reads SVGEGT. The sequencing input was peripheral blood. The receptor's source is a man in his forties with acute or convalescent COVID-19. V usage is TRBV6-2 or TRBV6-3 and J usage is TRBJ2-5, with TRBD2 matching 11 bases. The CDR3 loop reads CASSYPGLAGETQYF. CDR3 bases: TGTGCCAGCAGTTATCCCGGACTAGCGGGAGAGACCCAGTACTTC.